The subject of this entry is one TCR beta chain. Its antigen is unidentified. The sample originates from a study of shared clonotypes between healthy human individuals. Study-wide points: Blood was the sole source, and tissue repertoires probably differ. Non-shared clonotypes were found to have lower generation probabilities than the clonotypes that were shared by all four of the sorted-subset donors.

The CDR3 is 16 amino acids. With 6 bases clipped from V and 4 bases from J, the junction kept 7 bases outside the gene matches. Germline V gives CDR1 MDHEN, CDR2 SYDVKM. Clones were sequenced by immunoSEQ multiplex PCR, and TCRdb holds only the in-frame ones, with some missing. Here the sample spans a few million clones, 93% being singletons. Each sample came from a Caucasian adult donor living in Nashville, Tennessee. The sequenced sample consisted of naive CD4+ T cells from PBMCs. Stated subset: CD45RA+ positively selected. This sequence was found in a man aged 18 to 30 in good health. Some clones in this sample may be carry-over from other donors' samples. V is TRBV28 and J is TRBJ2-1, with TRBD2 matching 12 bases. In DNA form, the CDR3 reads TGTGCCAGCAGACCCGGGACTAGCGGGCGGTACAATGAGCAGTTCTTC. This encodes CASRPGTSGRYNEQFF.